The 22 T cell receptor beta chains reported below all come from one sample, sequenced in a study of blood T cell repertoires in COVID-19. The repertoire was sequenced with immunoSEQ multiplex PCR; TCRdb's copy has only in-frame clones and lacks some. The table lists 250,000 to 350,000 clones, 87% of them singletons. The specimen sequenced was PBMCs or T cells enriched from blood (not recorded which). Receptors originate from a woman aged 30 to 39 who had recovered from COVID-19.

This sequence joins TRBV7-3 and TRBJ2-1; TRBD1 aligns across 12 bases. The germline V gene has CDR1 SGHTA and CDR2 FQGTGA. With V trimmed by 4 bases and J by 8 bases, 9 bases remained unmatched. The CDR3 contains 16 residues. CDR3 in amino acids: CASSSHPGQGAYEQFF. CDR3 DNA sequence: TGTGCCAGCAGCTCCCACCCGGGACAGGGGGCATATGAGCAGTTCTTC.

This chain uses TRBV9 with TRBJ2-7, with TRBD1 matching 9 bases. Germline CDR1 is SGDLS and CDR2 is YYNGEE. Trimming cost V 3 bases and J 4 bases; bases outside gene matches: 8. This CDR3 contains 15 residues. Here the CDR3 reads CASSATGGPLYEQYF. CDR3 bases: TGTGCCAGCAGCGCAACAGGGGGCCCCCTTTACGAGCAGTACTTC.

The chain joins TRBV5-5 to TRBJ2-7; the match to TRBD2 covers 7 bases. The germline V gene has CDR1 SGHKS and CDR2 YYEKEE (reference sequence). The trim removed 2 bases at V and 6 bases at J, leaving 11 bases unmatched. The length of the CDR3 is 15 residues. CDR3 nucleotide sequence: TGTGCCAGCAGCTTTGACTTGCGGGGAGGGAGCGAGCAGTACTTC. Protein: CASSFDLRGGSEQYF. The whole variable domain, filled in from reference TRBV5-5 and TRBJ2-7, reads DAGVTQSPTHLIKTRGQQVTLRCSPISGHKSVSWYQQVLGQGPQFIFQYYEKEERGRGNFPDRFSARQFPNYSSELNVNALLLGDSALYLCASSFDLRGGSEQYFGPGTRLTVT.

The chain links TRBV6-5 to TRBJ2-7; D is unresolved. CDR3 length equals 16 residues. Germline loops: CDR1 MNHEY, CDR2 SVGAGI. Trimming pared 0 bases from V and 0 bases from J, leaving 12 bases between. CDR3 in DNA: TGTGCCAGCAGTTACTCGTTTACACGGAGCTCCTACGAGCAGTACTTC. Protein sequence: CASSYSFTRSSYEQYF.

This clone appeared a single time. The chain has TRBV5-1 and TRBJ1-1; the D gene is possibly TRBD1 (5 bases). This CDR3 contains 16 residues. Trimming removed 0 bases from V and 1 base from J, with 13 bases in between. Germline CDR1 reads SGHRS; CDR2 reads YFSETQ. The CDR3 DNA follows: TGCGCCAGCAGCTTGGCCGGGGGATCGAAGAACACTGAAGCTTTCTTT. This gives the protein CASSLAGGSKNTEAFF.

Here the CDR3 DNA reads TGTGCCAGCAGTCCTCAGCGGGGGGCGGGGGAGACCCAGTACTTC. The encoded protein is CASSPQRGAGETQYF. The V and J genes are TRBV2 and TRBJ2-5; 9 nucleotides match TRBD2. J gave up 5 bases and V 5 bases, and 9 bases lay outside the gene matches. This CDR3 is 15 amino acids long. From germline, CDR1 is SNHLY and CDR2 FYNNEI.

The chain links TRBV5-4 to TRBJ1-2; D may be TRBD1 (6 bases). Germline CDR1 SGHNT, CDR2 YYREEE (reference sequence). The CDR3 loop spans 13 amino acids. The V end was cut by 7 bases, the J end by 7 bases, with 17 bases between. The CDR3: CASHRTGFPGYTF. CDR3 nucleotide sequence: TGTGCCAGCCACCGAACAGGGTTCCCTGGCTACACCTTC.

The J gene is TRBJ2-3, the V gene TRBV6-2 or TRBV6-3; D unclear. The length of the CDR3 is 15 residues. V lost 2 bases to trimming and J lost 2 bases, with 11 bases between them. Germline V gives CDR1 MNHEY, CDR2 SVGEGT. The CDR3 region is CASSYPTDLTDTQYF. The CDR3 DNA reads TGTGCCAGCAGTTACCCCACAGACCTCACAGATACGCAGTATTTT.

The chain joins TRBV29-1 to TRBJ2-7; TRBD1 might be the D (5 bases). Germline CDR1 and CDR2: SQVTM and ANQGSEA. Between the trimmed V and J ends, which lost 1 base and 3 bases, there was a span of 10 bases. This CDR3 comprises 13 residues. The CDR3, as DNA: TGCAGCGTTGAAGGGGATACAGGCTACGAGCAGTACTTC. This sequence encodes CSVEGDTGYEQYF.

The chain joins TRBV10-3 to TRBJ2-7, with 9 bases fitting TRBD1. CDR3 length: 14 residues. Losses at the gene ends were 11 bases for V and 1 base for J; bases not matched to a gene: 9. CDR1 is ENHRY, CDR2 SYGVKD, per germline. CDR3 DNA sequence: TGTGCCTCCCAAAACGGGACAGGGTCCTACGAGCAGTACTTC. Its translation is CASQNGTGSYEQYF.

The chain carries TRBV6-2 or TRBV6-3 and TRBJ2-7; no clear D. Germline assignment: CDR1 MNHEY and CDR2 SVGEGT. This CDR3 spans 17 amino acids. The V gene lost 0 bases and the J gene lost 4 bases, with 19 bases spanning the gap. CDR3 nucleotides: TGTGCCAGCAGTTACTCGATAGTGGGCCACACGGTTTACGAGCAGTACTTC. Residues: CASSYSIVGHTVYEQYF.

V is TRBV27 and J is TRBJ1-1; 8 bases map to TRBD1. Germline-derived CDR1 and CDR2 are MNHEY and SMNVEV (reference sequence). CDR3 length: 14 residues. V trimming: 5 bases; J trimming: 4 bases; junction bases outside the gene matches: 6. This CDR3 is CASSPRGLGTEAFF. CDR3 nucleotide sequence: TGTGCCAGCAGTCCCAGGGGGCTTGGCACTGAAGCTTTCTTT.

V gene TRBV4-3 combines with J gene TRBJ1-4; D not resolved. CDR1 is LGHNA and CDR2 is YSLEER in the germline V gene. V was cut by 1 base and J by 0 bases, with 6 bases left in between. This CDR3 spans 15 amino acids. CDR3 DNA sequence: TGCGCCAGCAGCCAAGGACGGGCAACTAATGAAAAACTGTTTTTT. Its protein product is CASSQGRATNEKLFF.

V is TRBV19 and J is TRBJ1-1, with D tentatively TRBD1 (6 bases). The V and J ends lost 3 bases and 4 bases respectively, with 15 bases between them. Germline V gene lookup returns CDR1 LNHDA and CDR2 SQIVND (reference sequence). The CDR3 contains 15 residues. CDR3 region: CASSMPRTVVTEAFF. In DNA, the CDR3 is TGTGCCAGTAGTATGCCCCGGACAGTGGTCACTGAAGCTTTCTTT.

The chain is built from TRBV10-2 and TRBJ1-5, with TRBD1 as a possible D gene (5 bases). The germline V gene has CDR1 WSHSY and CDR2 SAAADI. The CDR3 loop spans 14 amino acids. Deletions cut 8 bases from V and 3 bases from J, with 14 bases between. In DNA, the CDR3 is TGCGCCAGCCGGGACTCCGTTTCCAATCAGCCCCAGCATTTT. The encoded protein is CASRDSVSNQPQHF.

This sequence joins TRBV19 and TRBJ1-3; maybe TRBD1 (5 bases). The germline CDR1 and CDR2 sequences are LNHDA and SQIVND (reference sequence). CDR3 length equals 16 residues. Trimming took off 3 bases at V and 0 bases at J, with 12 bases between the two ends. CDR3 DNA: TGTGCCAGTAGTATTAGCGGGGGAAGCTCTGGAAACACCATATATTTT. It yields the protein CASSISGGSSGNTIYF.

Note on this clone: One end of the junction varies from germline; a read error may be responsible. V and J are TRBV9 and TRBJ2-3; 7 bases agree with TRBD1. Germline CDR1 is SGDLS and CDR2 is YYNGEE. The CDR3 covers 14 residues. CDR3 DNA sequence: TGTGCCAGCAGCGTAGTAGGGGGCACGGATACGCAGTATTTT. It translates to CASSVVGGTDTQYF.

The rearrangement links TRBV5-1 to TRBJ2-2, with a possible D match to TRBD1 (5 bases). The ends were cut back, 5 bases at V and 1 base at J, with 15 bases in the middle. There are 16 residues in the CDR3. The V gene's germline CDR1 is SGHRS and CDR2 YFSETQ. CDR3 sequence: CASRDLQGLNTGELFF. CDR3 in DNA: TGCGCCAGCAGGGATTTGCAGGGCCTGAACACCGGGGAGCTGTTTTTT.

The chain carries TRBV12-3 or TRBV12-4 and TRBJ1-1; weak D call: TRBD1 (5 bases). This CDR3 spans 13 amino acids. V dropped 7 bases and J dropped 5 bases, with 14 bases sitting between them. The CDR3 nucleotides are TGTGCCAGCATGGATGAGGGGAGGACTGAAGCTTTCTTT. Translation gives CASMDEGRTEAFF.

Worth noting for this clone: At one end, the junction sequence differs from germline, possibly due to a read error. The chain combines TRBV2 with TRBJ2-1; D not resolved. The CDR3 covers 15 residues. Germline lookup yields CDR1 SNHLY and CDR2 FYNNEI. In nucleotides, the CDR3 is TGTGCCAGCAGGGAAGACAACAACTCCTACAATGAGCAGTTCTTC. Protein sequence: CASREDNNSYNEQFF.

This clone has only a few counts. The chain couples TRBV10-3 to TRBJ2-6, with a weak D call TRBD2 (5 bases). The CDR3 consists of 16 residues. The ends were cut back, 7 bases at V and 0 bases at J, with 13 bases in the middle. Germline V lookup: CDR1 ENHRY, CDR2 SYGVKD. The CDR3 here is CAINSGKNSGANVLTF. The CDR3 nucleotides are TGTGCCATCAATTCCGGGAAAAACTCTGGGGCCAACGTCCTGACTTTC.

Here the CDR3 reads CASSGGTGGKNYGYTF. The CDR3 bases are TGTGCCAGCAGCGGCGGGACAGGGGGAAAGAACTATGGCTACACCTTC. The rearrangement links TRBV5-6 to TRBJ1-2; TRBD1 aligns across 11 bases. The CDR3 length is 16 residues. Losses at the gene ends were 4 bases for V and 2 bases for J; bases not matched to a gene: 7. Germline CDR1 and CDR2: SGHDT and YYEEEE.